A single sample gave rise to the 27 T cell receptor beta chains below, sequenced in a study of T cell responses to AZD1222 COVID-19 vaccine. Assay: immunoSEQ multiplex PCR; the TCRdb copy retains only in-frame clones and omits some. The table has about 69,000 clones, around 78% seen once. The sample in question was peripheral blood, obtained 28 days after the second AZD1222 dose. Receptor source: an adult who received the AZD1222 COVID-19 vaccine.

The chain is built from TRBV7-8 and TRBJ2-1; D may correspond to TRBD1 or TRBD2 (6 bases each). The CDR3 extends over 17 amino acids. Germline V gives CDR1 SGHVS, CDR2 FQNEAQ. CDR3 loop: CASGQGPTLSSYNEQFF. The CDR3 coding sequence is TGTGCGAGCGGGCAGGGGCCCACCTTGAGCTCCTACAATGAGCAGTTCTTC.

The chain has TRBV12-3 or TRBV12-4 and TRBJ2-2; D gene ambiguous. Trimming removed 6 bases from V and 5 bases from J, with 4 bases in between. This CDR3 comprises 11 residues. For the CDR3, the DNA is TGTGCCAGCAGAGGGACCGGGGAGCTGTTTTTT. Its protein product is CASRGTGELFF.

The chain recombines TRBV29-1 with TRBJ1-1, with D perhaps TRBD1 (5 bases). Per germline, CDR1 SQVTM and CDR2 ANQGSEA. Trimming took off 7 bases at V and 0 bases at J, with 6 bases between the two ends. The CDR3 totals 11 residues. This CDR3 reads CSGGLNTEAFF. In DNA, the CDR3 is TGCAGCGGGGGCCTGAACACTGAAGCTTTCTTT.

J is TRBJ1-6 and V is TRBV28, with D maybe TRBD1 (6 bases). The CDR3 is 15 residues long. CDR1 is MDHEN and CDR2 is SYDVKM in the germline V gene. V lost 4 bases to trimming and J lost 12 bases, with 19 bases between them. CDR3 bases: TGTGCCAGCAGTTCTCCCGGGACAAACTACCGACCCCTCCACTTT. This codes for CASSSPGTNYRPLHF.

The V call is TRBV2, the J call TRBJ2-1, with 13 bases fitting TRBD2. With 6 bases clipped from V and 5 bases from J, the junction kept 4 bases outside the gene matches. There are 15 residues in the CDR3. In germline, CDR1 is SNHLY, CDR2 FYNNEI. The DNA of the CDR3 is TGTGCCAGCAGACCCGGGACTAGCGGGAACAATGAGCAGTTCTTC. Residues: CASRPGTSGNNEQFF.

V and J are TRBV3-1 (or the pseudogene TRBV3-2) and TRBJ2-7; TRBD1 aligns across 7 bases. CDR3 length: 19 residues. With 0 bases clipped from V and 8 bases from J, the junction kept 22 bases outside the gene matches. CDR1 is LGHDT, CDR2 YNNKEL, per germline (reference sequence). The CDR3 region has the DNA TGTGCCAGCAGCCAAGATCCCAGAGTCTGGGGCAGGGGGTCCTCAAAGCAGTACTTC. It codes for CASSQDPRVWGRGSSKQYF.

CDR3 in amino acids: CASSIGFSNQPQHF. CDR3 sequence (DNA): TGTGCCAGTAGTATTGGTTTTAGCAATCAGCCCCAGCATTTT. This chain links TRBV19 with TRBJ1-5; D is undetermined. The germline CDR1 and CDR2 sequences are LNHDA and SQIVND (reference sequence). This CDR3 comprises 14 residues. Deletions cut 3 bases from V and 0 bases from J, with 6 bases between.

The V call is TRBV5-1, the J call TRBJ2-2; TRBD1 or TRBD2 may be the D gene (5 bases each). The V and J ends lost 0 bases and 5 bases respectively, with 11 bases between them. The CDR3 is made up of 15 amino acids. CDR1 is SGHRS, CDR2 YFSETQ, per germline. CDR3 loop: CASSLDGANTGELFF. The CDR3 DNA follows: TGCGCCAGCAGCTTGGACGGGGCTAATACCGGGGAGCTGTTTTTT.

The chain links TRBV11-3 to TRBJ1-2; maybe TRBD1 (6 bases). Germline values: CDR1 SGHNT, CDR2 YENEEA. Trimming took off 5 bases at V and 3 bases at J, with 10 bases between the two ends. The CDR3 loop spans 13 amino acids. The CDR3 DNA follows: TGTGCCAGCAGCCCGGGACAAGACTATGGCTACACCTTC. Its protein is CASSPGQDYGYTF.

V gene TRBV4-1 combines with J gene TRBJ1-4; 7 positions match TRBD1. The germline V gene encodes CDR1 MGHRA and CDR2 YSYEKL. The CDR3 is made up of 14 amino acids. V shed 4 bases and J 10 bases; nucleotides not matched to a gene: 9. The CDR3 bases are TGCGCCAGCAGCCCTCAGGGACAGTTGGGAAAACTGTTTTTT. Translating it yields CASSPQGQLGKLFF.

There are a few counts of this clone. The V call is TRBV5-5, the J call TRBJ2-6, with D hard to call. The CDR3 has 15 residues. Germline loops: CDR1 SGHKS, CDR2 YYEKEE (reference sequence). V gave up 0 bases and J gave up 8 bases, with 12 bases separating them. The CDR3 DNA is TGTGCCAGCAGCTTGGCAAGCTCCAAGACCAACGTCCTGACTTTC. As protein: CASSLASSKTNVLTF.

This clone showed up just a few times. V is TRBV2 and J is TRBJ1-2, with 7 bases matching TRBD1. The CDR3 loop spans 14 amino acids. Germline lookup yields CDR1 SNHLY and CDR2 FYNNEI. V dropped 4 bases and J dropped 7; count of bases not matched to a gene: 9. The CDR3 DNA reads TGTGCCAGCAGTGCATGGGAAGGGGGCGCTGGCTACACCTTC. Its translation is CASSAWEGGAGYTF.

The rearrangement uses TRBV19 and TRBJ1-5, with no clear D. The V end lost 1 base, the J end lost 6 bases, and 10 bases lay between the germline ends. The germline gives CDR1 LNHDA, CDR2 SQIVND (reference sequence). This CDR3 has 14 residues. The CDR3 reads CASSIVGLGQPQHF. The CDR3 coding sequence is TGTGCCAGTAGTATAGTAGGACTTGGTCAGCCCCAGCATTTT.

The V call is TRBV14, the J call TRBJ1-1; maybe TRBD1 (6 bases). The germline V and J ends were trimmed by 4 bases and 0 bases, with 12 bases remaining between them. The CDR3 is 15 residues long. Germline V gives CDR1 SGHDN, CDR2 FVKESK. DNA of the CDR3: TGTGCCAGCAGCCGGTACACAGGGTTGAACACTGAAGCTTTCTTT. This translates into CASSRYTGLNTEAFF.

This clone has just one count. V gene TRBV2 combines with J gene TRBJ1-3, with TRBD1 matching over 7 bases. V shed 0 bases and J 3 bases; nucleotides not matched to a gene: 2. The CDR3 is made up of 15 amino acids. The germline V gene encodes CDR1 SNHLY and CDR2 FYNNEI. The CDR3 DNA follows: TGTGCCAGCAGTGAAGCCAGGGGGGATGGAAACACCATATATTTT. Its protein is CASSEARGDGNTIYF.

There are a few counts of this clone. The chain has TRBV29-1 and TRBJ2-7; 8 nucleotides align to TRBD1. The CDR3 is 13 amino acids. Trimming took 8 bases from V and 5 from J; bases not matched to a gene: 11. Germline V gene data show CDR1 as SQVTM and CDR2 as ANQGSEA. CDR3 sequence reads: CSIRTGTMNEQYF. CDR3 nucleotide sequence: TGCAGCATCCGGACAGGGACAATGAACGAGCAGTACTTC.

The chain combines TRBV7-8 with TRBJ1-1; 7 bases are shared with TRBD1. The V gene end was trimmed by 5 bases and the J gene end by 5 bases; junction bases not matched to a gene: 5. There are 13 residues in the CDR3. Germline loops: CDR1 SGHVS, CDR2 FQNEAQ. The CDR3: CASSPDRATEAFF. The CDR3 DNA sequence: TGTGCCAGCAGCCCAGACAGGGCTACTGAAGCTTTCTTT.

The rearrangement uses TRBV7-3 and TRBJ1-1; 8 bases are a match to TRBD1. The CDR3 length is 15 residues. The germline CDR1 and CDR2 sequences are SGHTA and FQGTGA. J lost 4 bases, V lost 6 bases, and 10 bases had no gene match. The CDR3 coding sequence is TGTGCCAGCAGTCGATCAGGGGGCGCGGGCACTGAAGCTTTCTTT. This translates into CASSRSGGAGTEAFF. Drawing the rest from reference TRBV7-3 and TRBJ1-1, the complete variable domain is GAGVSQTPSNKVTEKGKYVELRCDPISGHTALYWYRQSLGQGPEFLIYFQGTGAADDSGLPNDRFFAVRPEGSVSTLKIQRTERGDSAVYLCASSRSGGAGTEAFFGQGTRLTVV.

This chain joins TRBV2 and TRBJ2-1, with 11 bases lining up with TRBD2. This CDR3 region has 15 residues. Trimming removed 4 bases from V and 7 bases from J; junction bases left unmatched: 6. The germline CDR1 and CDR2 sequences are SNHLY and FYNNEI. The CDR3 reads CASSVSGRALNEQFF. The CDR3 DNA reads as TGTGCCAGCAGTGTTAGCGGGAGGGCCCTAAATGAGCAGTTCTTC.

This sequence joins TRBV10-1 and TRBJ2-7, with D tentatively TRBD1 (5 bases). This CDR3 is 14 amino acids long. Germline loops: CDR1 WNHNN, CDR2 SYGVQD (reference sequence). V was pared by 2 bases and J by 2 bases, with 10 bases between. The CDR3 region has the DNA TGCGCCAGCAGTGAGGGGCAGGGCCCCTACGAGCAGTACTTC. Residues: CASSEGQGPYEQYF.

The genes are TRBV15 and TRBJ2-2; D remains unclear. The V end was cut by 0 bases, the J end by 3 bases, with 11 bases between. CDR1 and CDR2 from the germline V gene are LNHNV and YYDKDF (reference sequence). This CDR3 is 16 amino acids long. CDR3 DNA: TGTGCCACCAGCAGAGACACGCAGCCCTACACCGGGGAGCTGTTTTTT. Residues: CATSRDTQPYTGELFF.

The chain carries TRBV27 and TRBJ1-2, with D tentatively TRBD1 (5 bases). Deletions cut 5 bases from V and 1 base from J, with 14 bases between. Germline values: CDR1 MNHEY, CDR2 SMNVEV (reference sequence). This CDR3 has 15 residues. CDR3 residues: CASSPGQGVNYGYTF. CDR3 nucleotides: TGTGCCAGCAGTCCTGGCCAGGGAGTTAACTATGGCTACACCTTC.

The rearrangement uses TRBV24-1 and TRBJ2-3; D is unresolved. V was pared by 0 bases and J by 2 bases, with 2 bases between. Germline V gives CDR1 KGHDR, CDR2 SFDVKD. This CDR3 is built from 13 residues. CDR3: CATSDLLTDTQYF. CDR3 nucleotide sequence: TGTGCCACCAGTGATTTGCTCACAGATACGCAGTATTTT.

This clone was counted once. The chain couples TRBV7-2 to TRBJ1-1, with D maybe TRBD1 (6 bases). The germline CDR1 and CDR2 sequences are SGHTA and FQGNSA. Trimming took 5 bases from V and 4 from J, leaving 11 bases between them. The CDR3 spans 13 residues. The CDR3 spells CASSLGQFTEAFF. CDR3 in DNA: TGTGCCAGCAGCCTAGGACAGTTCACTGAAGCTTTCTTT.

In regard to this clone: The sample has other DNA sequences that encode this CDR3 too. The rearrangement links TRBV24-1 to TRBJ2-1; no definite D call. The CDR3 totals 13 residues. CDR1 KGHDR and CDR2 SFDVKD come from the germline V gene. V was pared by 3 bases and J by 7 bases, with 9 bases between. CDR3 amino acids: CATSDPGRNEQFF. The CDR3, as DNA: TGTGCCACCAGTGATCCAGGAAGGAATGAGCAGTTCTTC.

The DNA of the CDR3 is TGTGCCAGCAGCCCATGGACAGGACGCAACTATGGCTACACCTTC. Translation gives CASSPWTGRNYGYTF. The V call is TRBV2, the J call TRBJ1-2, with 7 bases lining up with TRBD1. The CDR3 consists of 15 residues. From germline, CDR1 is SNHLY and CDR2 FYNNEI. V was pared by 6 bases and J by 2 bases, with 9 bases of the junction left unmatched.

The chain joins TRBV5-6 to TRBJ1-2; TRBD1 aligns across 8 bases. CDR1 and CDR2 (germline): SGHDT, YYEEEE. The CDR3 loop spans 17 amino acids. The V segment lost 2 bases and the J segment 5 bases; nucleotides outside the gene matches: 14. The CDR3 loop reads CASSLASPGGARYGYTF. CDR3 in DNA: TGTGCCAGCAGCTTAGCGAGTCCAGGGGGCGCCAGGTATGGCTACACCTTC.